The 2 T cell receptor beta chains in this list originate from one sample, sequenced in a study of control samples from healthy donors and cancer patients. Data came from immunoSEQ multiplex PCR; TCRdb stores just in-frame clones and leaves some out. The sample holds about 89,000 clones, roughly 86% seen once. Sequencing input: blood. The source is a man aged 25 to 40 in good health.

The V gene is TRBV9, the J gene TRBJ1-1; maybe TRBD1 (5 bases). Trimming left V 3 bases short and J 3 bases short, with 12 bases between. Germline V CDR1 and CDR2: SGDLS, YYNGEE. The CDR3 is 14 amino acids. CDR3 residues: CASSAGTSDTEAFF. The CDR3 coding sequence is TGTGCCAGCAGCGCCGGGACCTCGGACACTGAAGCTTTCTTT.

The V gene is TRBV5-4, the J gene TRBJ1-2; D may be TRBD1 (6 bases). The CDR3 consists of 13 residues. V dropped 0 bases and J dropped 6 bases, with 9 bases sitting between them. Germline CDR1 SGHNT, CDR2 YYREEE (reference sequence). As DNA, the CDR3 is TGTGCCAGCAGCTTGGCAGGGGAAGATGGCTACACCTTC. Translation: CASSLAGEDGYTF. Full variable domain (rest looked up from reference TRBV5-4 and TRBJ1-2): ETGVTQSPTHLIKTRGQQVTLRCSSQSGHNTVSWYQQALGQGPQFIFQYYREEENGRGNFPPRFSGLQFPNYSSELNVNALELDDSALYLCASSLAGEDGYTFGSGTRLTVV.